This TCR beta chain was retrieved from a study of T-cell memory formation after mild COVID-19. This clonotype has ten or more counts. Its antigen is not known. Constant-segment-primed 5'RACE gave TCR alpha and TCR beta cDNA libraries with sample barcodes and UMIs. TCRdb fed the 5' RACE reads into MiXCR, producing one record per CDR3 protein. There are more than 350,000 distinct CDR3 sequences in the sample; roughly 20% occur only once, and approximately 12% lies in the top ten. Study observations and caveats: Cross-reactive memory seemingly joined, as some responding clones were found in pre-infection memory.

The V gene end was trimmed by 4 bases and the J gene end by 5 bases; junction bases not matched to a gene: 4. This CDR3 has 15 residues. CDR1 and CDR2 from the germline V gene are LGHNA and YNFKEQ. V gene TRBV4-2 combines with J gene TRBJ2-3; 12 bases fit TRBD2. Sequencing was done on a sample of PBMCs or a T cell subset sorted from them (not recorded which). This clonotype was sampled from an adult woman who had mild COVID-19 (a few samples of this study predate the infection). Cell type and time point are not known. CDR3 nucleotides: TGTGCCAGCAGCCGCCGACTAGCGGGGGAAGATACGCAGTATTTT. Translation: CASSRRLAGEDTQYF.